The 30 T cell receptor beta chains reported below all come from one sample, sequenced in a study of T cell repertoires in cytomegalovirus infection. One entry per CDR3 protein, called by TCRdb with MiXCR from the reads. The sample contains some 920,000 distinct CDR3 sequences, approximately 30% of which appear only once. These receptors' antigens are unknown. The starting material was cultured CD8+ T cells from PBMCs, obtained from culture after CMV antigen stimulation. The receptors come from a human donor in good health (CMV status not recorded). Some clones in this sample may be carry-over from other donors' samples.

The chain links TRBV19 to TRBJ2-3; D not certain. V lost 0 bases and J lost 10, with 14 bases in between. CDR1 is LNHDA and CDR2 is SQIVND in the germline V gene (reference sequence). The CDR3 loop spans 14 amino acids. CDR3 coding DNA: TGTGCCAGTAGTATAGAACAGTCGGACGGATCGCAGTATTTT. Its translation: CASSIEQSDGSQYF.

This chain links TRBV6-1 with TRBJ2-5, with D perhaps TRBD1 (6 bases). There are 14 residues in the CDR3. Germline V gene lookup returns CDR1 MNHNS and CDR2 SASEGT. V lost 5 bases and J 5 bases, leaving 15 bases between the germline ends. CDR3 bases: TGTGCCAGCAGTAACCAGGGGAAGTGGGAGACCCAGTACTTC. This sequence encodes CASSNQGKWETQYF.

As for this clonotype: At one of its ends the junction is not consistent with the germline gene, which may arise from a read error. The rearrangement links TRBV7-6 to TRBJ2-5; the D is unclear. The germline CDR1 and CDR2 sequences are SGHVS and FNYEAQ. The CDR3 runs to 13 residues. CDR3 DNA sequence: TGTGCTAGCAGCATAGTCAGCCAAGAGACCCAGTACTTC. Residues: CASSIVSQETQYF. The variable domain in full, with the rest retrieved from reference TRBV7-6 and TRBJ2-5, is GAGVSQSPRYKVTKRGQDVALRCDPISGHVSLYWYRQALGQGPEFLTYFNYEAQQDKSGLPNDRFSAERPEGSISTLTIQRTEQRDSAMYRCASSIVSQETQYFGPGTRLLVL.

V and J are TRBV6-5 and TRBJ1-6; no clear D. CDR3 length: 14 residues. V was shortened by 4 bases and J by 4 bases, with 8 bases between the two germline ends. Germline assignment: CDR1 MNHEY and CDR2 SVGAGI. The CDR3 DNA is TGTGCCAGCAGTTTGTTACTGTATAATTCACCCCTCCACTTT. As protein: CASSLLLYNSPLHF.

This clonotype was counted between two and nine times. The chain employs TRBV10-3 and TRBJ2-2, with 7 bases aligning to TRBD1. The CDR3 runs 15 residues. V was pared by 3 bases and J by 6 bases, with 7 bases of the junction left unmatched. Germline CDR1 and CDR2: ENHRY and SYGVKD. CDR3 residues: CAISDRDRAPGELFF. The CDR3 bases are TGTGCCATCAGTGACCGTGACAGGGCCCCCGGGGAGCTGTTTTTT.

The table lists this clonotype with a few counts. The genes are TRBV6-6 and TRBJ1-2; 9 nucleotides line up with TRBD1. The ends lost 5 bases at V and 8 bases at J; junction bases unmatched: 6. Germline loops: CDR1 MNHNY, CDR2 SVGAGI (reference sequence). This CDR3 comprises 13 residues. The CDR3 DNA follows: TGTGCCAGCAGTACTCGGGACAGGGACGGCTACACCTTC. Its translation: CASSTRDRDGYTF.

This chain uses TRBV24-1 with TRBJ2-3; the D call may be TRBD1 or TRBD2 (6 bases each). CDR3 length: 14 residues. Germline loops: CDR1 KGHDR, CDR2 SFDVKD. The ends were cut back, 6 bases at V and 4 bases at J, with 13 bases in the middle. The CDR3 DNA sequence: TGTGCCACCAGTCAAACAGGGAGGCCAGATACGCAGTATTTT. Encoded protein: CATSQTGRPDTQYF.

This clonotype has just a few counts. The rearrangement links TRBV7-2 to TRBJ1-4; D is ambiguous. The V gene lost 2 bases and the J gene lost 8 bases, with 9 bases spanning the gap. The CDR3 loop spans 13 amino acids. Germline values: CDR1 SGHTA, CDR2 FQGNSA. CDR3 residues: CASSLTLGEKLFF. The CDR3 bases are TGTGCCAGCAGCTTAACGCTGGGCGAAAAACTGTTTTTT.

Ten or more counts support this clonotype. The genes are TRBV5-5 and TRBJ2-2, with D maybe TRBD1 (6 bases). V shed 0 bases and J shed 6 bases, with 12 bases lying between them. The CDR3 totals 15 residues. Germline-derived CDR1 and CDR2 are SGHKS and YYEKEE (reference sequence). CDR3 in DNA: TGTGCCAGCAGCTTGGTGGCGACAGGCTCCGGGGAGCTGTTTTTT. It is translated as CASSLVATGSGELFF.

CDR3 protein: CASIGTSDTQYF. In nucleotides, the CDR3 is TGTGCCAGCATTGGGACCTCAGATACGCAGTATTTT. This chain links TRBV2 with TRBJ2-3; D might be TRBD1 or TRBD2, each matching 5 bases. The CDR3 runs 12 residues. Germline V gene data show CDR1 as SNHLY and CDR2 as FYNNEI. V lost 7 bases, J lost 4 bases, and 9 bases lay in between.

The V call is TRBV28, the J call TRBJ2-1; D might be TRBD1 (6 bases). V lost 3 bases to trimming and J lost 9 bases, with 12 bases between them. Germline CDR1 is MDHEN and CDR2 is SYDVKM. This CDR3 has 13 amino acids. The CDR3 nucleotides are TGTGCCAGCAGTTTCTCACAGGGAATTGAGCAGTTCTTC. As protein: CASSFSQGIEQFF.

The chain employs TRBV19 and TRBJ1-1; D is ambiguous. From germline, CDR1 is LNHDA and CDR2 SQIVND (reference sequence). CDR3 length: 14 residues. Trimming pared 6 bases from V and 3 bases from J, leaving 14 bases between. CDR3 sequence: CASRPGPWDTEAFF. As DNA, the CDR3 is TGTGCCAGTAGACCCGGGCCCTGGGACACTGAAGCTTTCTTT.

This clonotype was detected ten times or more. The chain carries TRBV7-2 and TRBJ1-5; the D gene is possibly TRBD1 (6 bases). This CDR3 is built from 14 residues. V lost 5 bases to trimming and J lost 14 bases, with 22 bases between them. CDR1 SGHTA and CDR2 FQGNSA come from the germline V gene. For the CDR3, the DNA is TGTGCCAGCAGCAACCCTGAAAGGGGGGGAAATAAGCATTTT. This translates into CASSNPERGGNKHF.

This clonotype was counted at least ten times. The rearrangement joins TRBV7-9 to TRBJ2-7; 8 nucleotides agree with TRBD1. The CDR3 is made up of 12 amino acids. The ends lost 5 bases at V and 5 bases at J; junction bases unmatched: 2. Germline V CDR1 and CDR2: SEHNR, FQNEAQ (reference sequence). This CDR3 is CASSGQGDEQYV. The CDR3 DNA is TGTGCCAGCAGCGGACAGGGTGACGAGCAGTACGTC.

The V and J genes are TRBV11-2 and TRBJ2-7, with a weak D call TRBD2 (6 bases). Germline loops: CDR1 SGHAT, CDR2 FQNNGV. This CDR3 contains 15 residues. The V end was cut by 5 bases, the J end by 0 bases, with 14 bases between. The CDR3 spells CASSARGGGSYEQYV. CDR3 in DNA: TGTGCCAGCAGCGCTCGGGGAGGAGGCTCCTACGAGCAGTACGTC.

The chain joins TRBV27 to TRBJ2-1, with unresolved D. In germline, CDR1 is MNHEY, CDR2 SMNVEV (reference sequence). V dropped 7 bases and J dropped 0 bases, with 10 bases sitting between them. The CDR3 is made up of 14 amino acids. Written as DNA, the CDR3 is TGTGCCAGCATGGAATACGACTCCTACAATGAGCAGTTCTTC. Translation: CASMEYDSYNEQFF.

V is TRBV7-3 and J is TRBJ2-1; D is uncertain. This CDR3 spans 12 amino acids. Trimming cost V 2 bases and J 10 bases, with 9 bases left between them. Germline CDR1 is SGHTA and CDR2 is FQGTGA. The CDR3 spells CASSLGVGEQFF. As DNA, the CDR3 is TGTGCCAGCAGCTTAGGGGTGGGGGAGCAGTTCTTC.

This clonotype was detected a few times. The CDR3 nucleotides read TGTGCCAGCAGTCACTCCGGGACAGGGGGCTTTAGCTCCTACGAGCAGTACGTC. Amino acid sequence: CASSHSGTGGFSSYEQYV. The chain combines TRBV6-2 or TRBV6-3 with TRBJ2-7, with 12 bases aligning to TRBD1. The CDR3 consists of 18 residues. Germline CDR1 MNHEY, CDR2 SVGEGT.

This clonotype was counted a few times. The chain employs TRBV11-2 and TRBJ2-1; 10 bases agree with TRBD2. Germline V CDR1 and CDR2: SGHAT, FQNNGV. This CDR3 has 16 amino acids. Losses at the gene ends were 2 bases for V and 5 bases for J; bases not matched to a gene: 6. The CDR3 nucleotides read TGTGCCAGCAGCTTATATAGCGGGGGGCCCCACAATGAGCAGTTCTTC. Its protein product is CASSLYSGGPHNEQFF.

This clonotype was seen a handful of times. CDR3 loop: CASSTSMGYGYTF. The DNA of the CDR3 is TGTGCCAGCAGCACATCGATGGGCTATGGCTACACCTTC. The J gene is TRBJ1-2, the V gene TRBV12-3 or TRBV12-4; D call uncertain. CDR3 length: 13 residues. The V end was cut by 6 bases, the J end by 4 bases, with 12 bases between.

The rearrangement uses TRBV19 and TRBJ1-1; TRBD1 is a possible D gene (5 bases). Germline V gene sequence: CDR1 LNHDA, CDR2 SQIVND (reference sequence). The ends were cut back, 7 bases at V and 1 base at J, with 16 bases in the middle. The CDR3 is 15 amino acids. CDR3 loop: CASTPRRQTNTEAFF. CDR3 nucleotides: TGTGCCAGTACTCCGCGCCGACAGACGAACACTGAAGCTTTCTTT.

This rearrangement joins TRBV3-1 to TRBJ1-1; D call uncertain. V was shortened by 3 bases and J by 2 bases, with 22 bases between the two germline ends. The CDR3 has 18 residues. Germline loops: CDR1 LGHDT, CDR2 YNNKEL (reference sequence). In DNA, the CDR3 is TGTGCCAGCAGCCAGCTCTTCGGGTTGGCAGACACTAACACTGAAGCTTTCTTT. Its translation is CASSQLFGLADTNTEAFF.

CDR3 region: CASTRAEADEQYF. CDR3 nucleotide sequence: TGTGCCAGCACGAGGGCAGAGGCTGACGAGCAGTACTTC. V and J are TRBV27 and TRBJ2-7; D possibly corresponds to TRBD2 (5 bases). CDR1 is MNHEY, CDR2 SMNVEV, per germline (reference sequence). The CDR3 is 13 residues long. V was cut by 7 bases and J by 5 bases, with 15 bases left in between.

The table lists this clonotype with a few counts. The V call is TRBV7-8, the J call TRBJ2-7; tentatively, D is TRBD2 (5 bases). CDR1 is SGHVS, CDR2 FQNEAQ, per germline. V shed 2 bases and J shed 5 bases, with 13 bases lying between them. This CDR3 is built from 14 residues. CDR3 protein: CASSLLEGKDEQYF. The CDR3 DNA sequence: TGTGCCAGCAGCTTATTAGAGGGAAAAGACGAGCAGTACTTC.

This clonotype was counted only a few times. J is TRBJ1-4 and V is TRBV7-6; 7 nucleotides align to TRBD1. This CDR3 is 15 amino acids long. In germline, CDR1 is SGHVS, CDR2 FNYEAQ. The trim removed 5 bases at V and 7 bases at J, leaving 10 bases unmatched. The CDR3 loop is CASSRDSSSTEKLFF. In DNA, the CDR3 is TGTGCCAGCAGCCGGGACAGCTCTTCTACTGAAAAACTGTTTTTT.

This chain links TRBV6-1 with TRBJ2-7; D is ambiguous. CDR1 MNHNS and CDR2 SASEGT come from the germline V gene. Trimming pared 2 bases from V and 7 bases from J, leaving 12 bases between. This CDR3 has 13 amino acids. DNA for the CDR3: TGTGCCAGCAGTGAATGGTCGGCGAGGGAGCAGTACTTC. As protein: CASSEWSAREQYF.

This clonotype was counted only a few times. V and J are TRBV6-1 and TRBJ1-3; maybe TRBD1 (5 bases). The length of the CDR3 is 15 residues. Germline V gene data show CDR1 as MNHNS and CDR2 as SASEGT. Trimming pared 2 bases from V and 0 bases from J, leaving 8 bases between. CDR3 coding DNA: TGTGCCAGCAGTGAAAGGACACTCTCTGGAAACACCATATATTTT. Amino acids: CASSERTLSGNTIYF.

The chain uses TRBV11-3 and TRBJ2-2; TRBD1 aligns across 8 bases. With V trimmed by 5 bases and J by 5 bases, 7 bases remained unmatched. The length of the CDR3 is 15 residues. From germline, CDR1 is SGHNT and CDR2 YENEEA. The CDR3 reads CASSPDRGGTGELFF. The CDR3 DNA is TGTGCCAGCAGCCCCGACAGGGGAGGAACCGGGGAGCTGTTTTTT.

Regarding this clonotype: At one of its ends the junction is not consistent with the germline gene, which may arise from a read error. This chain's CDR3 is CASSQRSGTFYEASF. The CDR3 nucleotides read TGCGCCAGCAGCCAAAGATCTGGGACGTTTTATGAAGCTTCCTTT. The chain carries TRBV4-1 and TRBJ1-1; tentative D call: TRBD1 (5 bases). CDR1 and CDR2 from the germline V gene are MGHRA and YSYEKL. The CDR3 length is 15 residues.

This clonotype was seen a handful of times. The chain has TRBV27 and TRBJ2-1, with TRBD1 as a possible D gene (6 bases). The CDR3 loop spans 14 amino acids. The germline V gene encodes CDR1 MNHEY and CDR2 SMNVEV (reference sequence). Trimming removed 3 bases from V and 4 bases from J, with 10 bases in between. DNA for the CDR3: TGTGCCAGCAGTTTGACAGGAAAATACAATGAGCAGTTCTTC. Translated, it gives CASSLTGKYNEQFF.